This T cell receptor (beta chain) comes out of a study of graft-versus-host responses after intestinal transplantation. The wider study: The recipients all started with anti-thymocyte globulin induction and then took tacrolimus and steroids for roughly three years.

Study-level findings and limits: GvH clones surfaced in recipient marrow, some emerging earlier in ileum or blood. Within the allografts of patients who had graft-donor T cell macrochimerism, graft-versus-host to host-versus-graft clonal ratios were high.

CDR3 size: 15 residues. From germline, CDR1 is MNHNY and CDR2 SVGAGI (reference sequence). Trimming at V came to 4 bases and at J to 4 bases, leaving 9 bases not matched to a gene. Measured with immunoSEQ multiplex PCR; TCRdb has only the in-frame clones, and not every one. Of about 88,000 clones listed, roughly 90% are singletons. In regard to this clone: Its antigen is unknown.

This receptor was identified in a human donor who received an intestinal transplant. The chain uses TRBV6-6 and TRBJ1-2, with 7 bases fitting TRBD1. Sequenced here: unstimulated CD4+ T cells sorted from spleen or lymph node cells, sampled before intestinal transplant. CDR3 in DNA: TGTGCCAGCAGTTTCCCTAGACAGGGCGGCTATGGCTACACCTTC. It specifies CASSFPRQGGYGYTF.